Following are 19 T cell receptor beta chains from one sample sequenced in a study of shared clonotypes between healthy human individuals (dated by TCRdb to between 2020 and 2021). Library prep was done by the immunoSEQ multiplex PCR assay. In its TCRdb copy, this immuneACCESS table keeps in-frame sequences only and misses some clones. Where compared with another copy, unresolved V genes explain less than half of these, and the others have no known cause. For this sample there are about 2.5 million clones; 85% to 95% appear just once. Of the sample, 0.37% falls within the top ten clones. The sample comprised naive CD4+ T cells from PBMCs. This sample's cell subset or site label indicates: CD45RA+ positively selected. The origin of the receptors is a young man in good health. Some clones in this sample may be carry-over from other donors' samples.

The table lists this clone with a few counts. For the CDR3, the DNA is TGCAGTGCTAGAAAAATTGGTGAAGCTTTCTTT. This sequence encodes CSARKIGEAFF. The gene calls are TRBV20-1 and TRBJ1-1; D remains ambiguous. V lost 2 bases and J 7 bases, leaving 8 bases between the germline ends. The CDR3 runs 11 residues. Germline V gene data show CDR1 as DFQATT and CDR2 as SNEGSKA (reference sequence).

This clone has just a few counts. The V call is TRBV2, the J call TRBJ2-1; the D is unclear. CDR1 is SNHLY, CDR2 FYNNEI, per germline. V was trimmed by 8 bases and J by 0 bases, leaving 8 bases between them. The CDR3 runs 13 residues. CDR3 coding DNA: TGTGCCAGCGGTCTGGACTCCTACAATGAGCAGTTCTTC. Translating gives CASGLDSYNEQFF.

The genes are TRBV6-5 and TRBJ1-5; TRBD1 aligns across 8 bases. The CDR3 loop spans 15 amino acids. CDR1 is MNHEY and CDR2 is SVGAGI in the germline V gene. V was clipped by 9 bases and J by 6 bases; unmatched bases: 13. CDR3 sequence reads: CASGDGTGRAQPQHF. The CDR3 DNA reads TGTGCCAGTGGGGATGGGACAGGTCGGGCTCAGCCCCAGCATTTT.

The chain uses TRBV27 and TRBJ1-1, with D perhaps matching TRBD1 (5 bases). Trimming removed 1 base at V and 1 base at J, with 10 bases between. Germline assignment: CDR1 MNHEY and CDR2 SMNVEV (reference sequence). The CDR3 runs 15 residues. The CDR3 DNA sequence: TGTGCCAGCAGTTTATTCGCCAGGGAGAACACTGAAGCTTTCTTT. Its translation: CASSLFARENTEAFF.

The chain combines TRBV28 with TRBJ2-7; the D gene is possibly TRBD1 (5 bases). Germline-derived CDR1 and CDR2 are MDHEN and SYDVKM. The CDR3 is 14 amino acids. V lost 6 bases and J 0 bases, leaving 12 bases between the germline ends. The CDR3: CASSRRQFSYEQYF. The DNA of the CDR3 is TGTGCCAGCAGCCGTCGACAGTTCTCCTACGAGCAGTACTTC.

The CDR3 protein is CASSVTGGGETQYF. The DNA of the CDR3 is TGTGCCAGCAGCGTAACAGGGGGCGGGGAGACCCAGTACTTC. The chain carries TRBV11-2 and TRBJ2-5, with 9 bases identical to TRBD1. J lost 5 bases, V lost 5 bases, and 6 bases had no gene match. Germline CDR1 is SGHAT and CDR2 is FQNNGV. The CDR3 covers 14 residues.

With regard to this clone: This sample includes further DNA sequences coding for the same CDR3. The chain links TRBV7-3 to TRBJ2-1, with 8 bases aligning to TRBD2. Trimming took 0 bases from V and 2 from J; bases not matched to a gene: 0. This CDR3 spans 15 amino acids. The germline CDR1 and CDR2 sequences are SGHTA and FQGTGA. The CDR3 nucleotides are TGTGCCAGCAGCTTAACTAGCGGGACCTACAATGAGCAGTTCTTC. Amino acid sequence: CASSLTSGTYNEQFF.

The V call is TRBV5-1, the J call TRBJ1-1; tentatively, D is TRBD1 (6 bases). Trimming removed 0 bases at V and 7 bases at J, with 13 bases between. The CDR3 has 14 amino acids. Germline CDR1 and CDR2: SGHRS and YFSETQ. CDR3 region: CASSLDHEGGEAFF. Here the CDR3 DNA reads TGCGCCAGCAGCTTGGACCACGAGGGGGGTGAAGCTTTCTTT.

This rearrangement joins TRBV7-8 to TRBJ2-1, with 7 bases aligning to TRBD2. The CDR3 contains 16 residues. Unmatched junction bases numbered 17, after V lost 5 bases and J lost 10 bases. Germline V lookup: CDR1 SGHVS, CDR2 FQNEAQ. CDR3: CASSTATSPGGGEQFF. As DNA, the CDR3 is TGTGCCAGCAGCACAGCAACTAGCCCGGGAGGCGGGGAGCAGTTCTTC.

Concerning this clone: The same CDR3 arises from other DNA sequences in this sample as well. This chain uses TRBV5-1 with TRBJ2-7; 10 bases match TRBD2. The CDR3 runs 14 residues. The germline CDR1 and CDR2 sequences are SGHRS and YFSETQ. Trimming cost V 2 bases and J 3 bases; bases outside gene matches: 2. The CDR3 loop reads CASSLGLADYEQYF. For the CDR3, the DNA is TGCGCCAGCAGCTTAGGACTAGCGGACTACGAGCAGTACTTC.

The chain is built from TRBV7-6 and TRBJ2-3; the D gene is possibly TRBD1 (5 bases). This CDR3 has 15 amino acids. V was pared by 3 bases and J by 4 bases, with 14 bases between. Germline CDR1 is SGHVS and CDR2 is FNYEAQ. This chain's CDR3 is CASSLGHRASDTQYF. CDR3 nucleotides: TGTGCCAGCAGCTTGGGGCACCGGGCCTCAGATACGCAGTATTTT.

The chain employs TRBV19 and TRBJ1-2, with D perhaps matching TRBD1 (5 bases). The CDR3 loop spans 16 amino acids. Germline assignment: CDR1 LNHDA and CDR2 SQIVND (reference sequence). The V end was cut by 3 bases, the J end by 2 bases, with 16 bases between. The CDR3 DNA reads as TGTGCCAGTAGTATGGCGGGGGAACAAAAGAACTATGGCTACACCTTC. Encoded protein: CASSMAGEQKNYGYTF.

This chain links TRBV6-1 with TRBJ1-5, with D unclear. The CDR3 covers 14 residues. Germline CDR1 is MNHNS and CDR2 is SASEGT. Trimming shortened V by 2 bases and J by 0 bases, and 5 bases separated the two germline ends. The CDR3 loop reads CASSEWDSNQPQHF. CDR3 nucleotides: TGTGCCAGCAGTGAATGGGATAGCAATCAGCCCCAGCATTTT.

This chain joins TRBV2 and TRBJ1-2, with 12 bases that match TRBD1. Germline values: CDR1 SNHLY, CDR2 FYNNEI. Trimming removed 7 bases from V and 4 bases from J; junction bases left unmatched: 13. This CDR3 is 17 amino acids long. This chain's CDR3 is CASTGQGAGHYRYGYTF. The CDR3 DNA reads as TGTGCCAGCACGGGACAGGGGGCGGGTCACTACCGCTATGGCTACACCTTC. Drawing the rest from reference TRBV2 and TRBJ1-2, the complete variable domain is EPEVTQTPSHQVTQMGQEVILRCVPISNHLYFYWYRQILGQKVEFLVSFYNNEISEKSEIFDDQFSVERPDGSNFTLKIRSTKLEDSAMYFCASTGQGAGHYRYGYTFGSGTRLTVV.

A note on this clone: One end of the junction does not line up with germline, which may come from a read error. The V gene is TRBV5-1, the J gene TRBJ1-4, with 7 nucleotides matching TRBD1. CDR3 length equals 15 residues. Germline V CDR1 and CDR2: SGHRS, YFSETQ. The CDR3 coding sequence is TGCGCCAGCAGCTTGGGGGGACAGACGTATGAGAAACTGTTTTTT. Protein sequence: CASSLGGQTYEKLFF. The whole variable domain, remainder taken from reference TRBV5-1 and TRBJ1-4, is KAGVTQTPRYLIKTRGQQVTLSCSPISGHRSVSWYQQTPGQGLQFLFEYFSETQRNKGNFPGRFSGRQFSNSRSEMNVSTLELGDSALYLCASSLGGQTYEKLFFGSGTQLSVL.

The gene calls are TRBV28 and TRBJ1-1; 8 bases agree with TRBD1. CDR3 length: 15 amino acids. Germline V gene sequence: CDR1 MDHEN, CDR2 SYDVKM. Germline trimming cut 3 bases from V and 4 bases from J; bases unmatched to any gene: 7. CDR3 nucleotides: TGTGCCAGCAGTTTGTCGACAGGGGTCGGCACTGAAGCTTTCTTT. Residues: CASSLSTGVGTEAFF.

The J gene is TRBJ2-3, the V gene TRBV6-1; 7 bases fit TRBD2. The CDR3 is 14 residues long. V was clipped by 2 bases and J by 9 bases; unmatched bases: 8. Germline V gene data show CDR1 as MNHNS and CDR2 as SASEGT. CDR3 DNA: TGTGCCAGCAGTGAAAATACCGGGGGGAACACGCAGTATTTT. It encodes CASSENTGGNTQYF.

The V and J genes are TRBV5-4 and TRBJ2-2; D is possibly TRBD2 (6 bases). V lost 4 bases, J lost 5 bases, and 18 bases lay in between. CDR3 length: 16 residues. From germline, CDR1 is SGHNT and CDR2 YYREEE (reference sequence). CDR3 residues: CASSRGGRLETGELFF. The CDR3 DNA reads TGTGCCAGCAGCCGAGGTGGGAGGCTTGAGACCGGGGAGCTGTTTTTT.

This clone was seen a few times. The identical CDR3 is also encoded by other nucleotide sequences in the sample. V gene TRBV28 combines with J gene TRBJ1-1, with D possibly being TRBD1 (5 bases). The germline V and J ends were trimmed by 3 bases and 0 bases, with 8 bases remaining between them. The germline V gene has CDR1 MDHEN and CDR2 SYDVKM. The CDR3 runs 14 residues. The CDR3 DNA is TGTGCCAGCAGTTTGCGACAGCTGAACACTGAAGCTTTCTTT. Translated, it gives CASSLRQLNTEAFF.